This entry lists 5 T cell receptor beta chains sequenced from one sample in a study of T-cell reconstitution after alpha-beta-depleted transplantation in children. The library targeted TCRbeta and was prepared with unique molecular identifiers. TCRdb recomputed calls from the PCR reads with MiXCR, one row per CDR3 protein. Found here are hundreds of thousands of distinct CDR3 sequences, about 16% of them singletons; the top ten hold roughly 41%. Source: PBMCs, mostly from graft donor cells, taken 360 days after TCRalphabeta/CD19-depleted stem cell transplant. The receptors come from a male patient between 2 and 10 years old who had a stem cell transplant for acute lymphoblastic leukemia, so the T cells may come from the graft donor.

This sequence joins TRBV9 and TRBJ2-5; 9 nucleotides match TRBD2. The trim removed 0 bases at V and 0 bases at J, leaving 9 bases unmatched. The germline CDR1 and CDR2 sequences are SGDLS and YYNGEE. This CDR3 is 18 amino acids long. The CDR3 loop reads CASSVGGGLAGYQETQYF. Here the CDR3 DNA reads TGTGCCAGCAGCGTAGGGGGGGGTCTAGCGGGATACCAAGAGACCCAGTACTTC.

The rearrangement uses TRBV28 and TRBJ2-5; D remains ambiguous. Germline values: CDR1 MDHEN, CDR2 SYDVKM. The CDR3 is made up of 13 amino acids. The ends were cut back, 2 bases at V and 4 bases at J, with 8 bases in the middle. The CDR3 sequence is CASSLLSLETQYF. CDR3 nucleotides: TGTGCCAGCAGTTTACTTAGTTTAGAGACCCAGTACTTC.

This clonotype was picked up a small number of times. The chain couples TRBV6-1 to TRBJ2-2; no clear D. CDR1 and CDR2 (germline): MNHNS, SASEGT. Trimming took 6 bases from V and 3 from J, leaving 14 bases between them. The CDR3 is 15 residues long. The CDR3, as DNA: TGTGCCAGCAGACGGCACCGGTTGGACACCGGGGAGCTGTTTTTT. Translation: CASRRHRLDTGELFF.

J is TRBJ2-7 and V is TRBV20-1, with 7 bases that match TRBD2. V dropped 3 bases and J dropped 0; count of bases not matched to a gene: 20. CDR1 and CDR2 (germline): DFQATT, SNEGSKA (reference sequence). There are 19 residues in the CDR3. The CDR3 coding sequence is TGCAGTGCTAGCAGTCTTCGGGGTAGCGGGCCTCTGAGCTCCTACGAGCAGTACTTC. Encoded protein: CSASSLRGSGPLSSYEQYF.

This clonotype was observed a few times. This sequence joins TRBV5-1 and TRBJ2-3; TRBD1 might be the D (6 bases). Germline V lookup: CDR1 SGHRS, CDR2 YFSETQ. V dropped 7 bases and J dropped 3 bases, with 12 bases sitting between them. CDR3 size: 13 residues. The CDR3 loop reads CASHSQGTDTQYF. The CDR3 coding sequence is TGCGCCAGCCACTCGCAGGGGACAGATACGCAGTATTTT.